The rows below give T cell receptor beta chains drawn from one sample of a study of blood T cell repertoires in COVID-19. Assay used: immunoSEQ multiplex PCR; TCRdb lists only in-frame clones, some missing. The sample yields around 270,000 clones, around nine tenths seen once. The source material was peripheral blood. Every receptor here comes from a man aged 35 to 55 who had recovered from COVID-19. Both conserved end residues are part of each CDR3. For some rows the clone size is stated as once, few or many, or as a class when expanded; others skip it.

clone_size cdr3_length j_call v_call cdr3_aa
NA 15 TRBJ2-1 TRBV7-2 CASSSGSSSYNEQFF
few 15 TRBJ2-2 TRBV2 CASSSYRGTGGELFF
NA 15 TRBJ2-5 TRBV4-1 CASSQVGGASETQYF
NA 17 TRBJ2-1 TRBV4-2 CASSQEMTSGSNNEQFF
NA 13 TRBJ2-1 TRBV5-1 CASSPEGRGDQFF
NA 14 TRBJ1-1 TRBV5-1 CASSLRRGATEAFF
NA 16 TRBJ1-2 TRBV6-1 CASSATTAGTGFGYTF
NA 14 TRBJ2-3 TRBV6-5 CASRGGRGRDTQYF
NA 14 TRBJ2-1 TRBV16 CASSQYSNYNEQFF
NA 11 TRBJ2-1 TRBV14 CASSYNTEQFF
once 15 TRBJ1-2 TRBV4-3 CASSQTLTGNYGYTF
once 14 TRBJ2-5 TRBV14 CASSSRDLAETQYF
NA 15 TRBJ2-1 TRBV11-3 CASSPGQGLNNEQFF
NA 15 TRBJ1-1 TRBV7-9 CASSFRTGGLTEAFF
NA 15 TRBJ1-2 TRBV6-5 CASRRGRDNPYGYTF
NA 15 TRBJ1-4 TRBV7-2 CASSSQGALNEKLFF
once 17 TRBJ2-2 TRBV9 CASSHALAALDTGELFF
NA 14 TRBJ2-4 TRBV14 CASSQAGLVHIQYF
NA 15 TRBJ2-3 TRBV9 CASSISAGASDTQYF
NA 14 TRBJ1-1 TRBV7-2 CASSLRQGETEAFF
NA 16 TRBJ2-1 TRBV18 CASSPLLAGGLNEQFF
NA 17 TRBJ2-5 TRBV3-1/TRBV3-2 CASSHPFGGRVKETQYF
NA 15 TRBJ2-1 TRBV3-1/TRBV3-2 CASSQVGFSYNEQFF